This entry lists 27 T cell receptor beta chains sequenced from one sample in a study of T cell responses to AZD1222 COVID-19 vaccine. Profiled with immunoSEQ multiplex PCR; TCRdb holds only in-frame clones, not every one. The sample lists under 40,000 clones, approximately 78% occurring once. This sample comprised peripheral blood, obtained 28 days after the second AZD1222 dose. The source of these receptors is an adult who received the AZD1222 COVID-19 vaccine.

This clone was found once. The chain combines TRBV3-1 (or the pseudogene TRBV3-2) with TRBJ1-1, with D unclear. Germline CDR1 and CDR2: LGHDT and YNNKEL (reference sequence). The ends were cut back, 1 base at V and 0 bases at J, with 9 bases in the middle. The CDR3 totals 15 residues. CDR3 in amino acids: CASSQGVKLNTEAFF. The DNA for the CDR3 is TGTGCCAGCAGCCAAGGCGTCAAACTGAACACTGAAGCTTTCTTT.

This chain connects TRBV7-3 to TRBJ2-1; TRBD2 matches 8 bases. After removal of 0 bases from V and 3 bases from J, the junction contained 7 bases not matched to a gene. The CDR3 is 17 residues long. CDR1 is SGHTA, CDR2 FQGTGA, per germline. CDR3 region: CASSLTSGDLYYNEQFF. The CDR3, as DNA: TGTGCCAGCAGCTTAACTAGCGGGGACCTCTACTACAATGAGCAGTTCTTC.

The V and J genes are TRBV27 and TRBJ1-1; 7 positions agree with TRBD1. J was trimmed by 2 bases and V by 11 bases; bases with no gene match: 11. CDR3 length: 14 amino acids. Germline loops: CDR1 MNHEY, CDR2 SMNVEV (reference sequence). The CDR3 bases are TGTGCCGCCAAAGGCGGGACAGCAAACACTGAAGCTTTCTTT. This codes for CAAKGGTANTEAFF.

The V call is TRBV27, the J call TRBJ2-2; no firm D call. The germline V gene encodes CDR1 MNHEY and CDR2 SMNVEV (reference sequence). The CDR3 runs 16 residues. V shed 4 bases and J shed 4 bases, with 16 bases lying between them. The DNA of the CDR3 is TGTGCCAGCAGTTCGACCATTTCTAGGCGCACCGGGGAGCTGTTTTTT. This translates into CASSSTISRRTGELFF.

This chain connects TRBV10-2 to TRBJ2-5; D remains ambiguous. V gave up 6 bases and J gave up 1 base, with 15 bases separating them. The CDR3 is 15 amino acids. Germline assignment: CDR1 WSHSY and CDR2 SAAADI. The CDR3 is CASSAPGLGQETQYF. The CDR3 DNA reads as TGCGCCAGCAGCGCCCCGGGCCTAGGCCAAGAGACCCAGTACTTC.

The chain is built from TRBV7-2 and TRBJ2-2; TRBD2 agrees at 10 bases. In germline, CDR1 is SGHTA, CDR2 FQGNSA. This CDR3 is built from 18 residues. J lost 3 bases, V lost 1 base, and 8 bases had no gene match. CDR3 sequence (DNA): TGTGCCAGCAGCTTAGTTCTTAGCGGGGGGTCCTACACCGGGGAGCTGTTTTTT. Translating it yields CASSLVLSGGSYTGELFF.

The genes are TRBV2 and TRBJ2-1; no firm D call. The CDR3 contains 13 residues. Trimming pared 3 bases from V and 2 bases from J, leaving 5 bases between. Germline-derived CDR1 and CDR2 are SNHLY and FYNNEI. CDR3 coding DNA: TGTGCCAGCAGTGATGGTACCTACAATGAGCAGTTCTTC. Amino acids: CASSDGTYNEQFF. The complete variable domain, with remaining parts taken from reference TRBV2 and TRBJ2-1, reads EPEVTQTPSHQVTQMGQEVILRCVPISNHLYFYWYRQILGQKVEFLVSFYNNEISEKSEIFDDQFSVERPDGSNFTLKIRSTKLEDSAMYFCASSDGTYNEQFFGPGTRLTVL.

The chain is built from TRBV6-6 and TRBJ1-5, with D possibly matching TRBD1 (5 bases). This CDR3 region has 13 residues. Germline CDR1 is MNHNY and CDR2 is SVGAGI (reference sequence). V was trimmed by 6 bases and J by 2 bases, leaving 8 bases between them. The CDR3 region is CASSRDGNQPQHF. The CDR3 DNA sequence: TGTGCCAGCAGCAGGGACGGCAATCAGCCCCAGCATTTT.

V is TRBV7-2 and J is TRBJ1-2; 8 nucleotides agree with TRBD1. The J segment lost 3 bases and the V segment lost 4 bases, leaving 7 bases of the junction unmatched. Germline V gene lookup returns CDR1 SGHTA and CDR2 FQGNSA. This CDR3 is built from 15 residues. The CDR3 protein is CASSWGQARDYGYTF. The CDR3 bases are TGTGCCAGCAGCTGGGGACAGGCCAGGGACTATGGCTACACCTTC.

The chain couples TRBV6-5 to TRBJ1-1; D not certain. V shed 8 bases and J shed 3 bases, with 10 bases lying between them. Germline CDR1 MNHEY, CDR2 SVGAGI. This CDR3 is 12 amino acids long. Written as DNA, the CDR3 is TGTGCCAGCTATGGCAGCTACACTGAAGCTTTCTTT. Protein sequence: CASYGSYTEAFF.

The chain has TRBV19 and TRBJ2-2; TRBD1 is a possible D gene (5 bases). V gave up 10 bases and J gave up 2 bases, with 14 bases separating them. Germline CDR1 and CDR2: LNHDA and SQIVND (reference sequence). The CDR3 covers 14 residues. The CDR3 coding sequence is TGTGCCACCCCTAGGGGAATAAACACCGGGGAGCTGTTTTTT. It is translated as CATPRGINTGELFF.

The gene calls are TRBV3-1 (or the pseudogene TRBV3-2) and TRBJ1-2; 7 bases fit TRBD1. The germline V gene encodes CDR1 LGHDT and CDR2 YNNKEL (reference sequence). V shed 4 bases and J 5 bases; nucleotides not matched to a gene: 7. The CDR3 extends over 14 amino acids. CDR3 DNA: TGTGCCAGCAGCCTCGACAGGGCCGCGTATGGCTACACCTTC. This translates into CASSLDRAAYGYTF.

The chain combines TRBV4-2 with TRBJ2-2; TRBD1 matches at 9 bases. V trimming: 0 bases; J trimming: 4 bases; junction bases outside the gene matches: 6. The CDR3 loop spans 17 amino acids. Germline loops: CDR1 LGHNA, CDR2 YNFKEQ. The CDR3 here is CASSQEGPGQGTGELFF. The DNA for the CDR3 is TGTGCCAGCAGCCAAGAGGGACCGGGACAGGGCACCGGGGAGCTGTTTTTT.

V gene TRBV15 combines with J gene TRBJ1-2; 8 bases line up with TRBD1. Germline CDR1 reads LNHNV; CDR2 reads YYDKDF (reference sequence). CDR3 length: 15 amino acids. Trimming took 2 bases from V and 4 from J; bases not matched to a gene: 6. CDR3 nucleotides: TGTGCCACCAGCAGACACAGGGGGTCAAGCTATGGCTACACCTTC. This translates into CATSRHRGSSYGYTF.

The chain joins TRBV29-1 to TRBJ1-2, with 7 bases lining up with TRBD1. Per the germline V gene, CDR1 is SQVTM and CDR2 is ANQGSEA. The CDR3 runs 15 residues. V shed 3 bases, J shed 6 bases, and the junction held 13 bases outside the gene matches. DNA for the CDR3: TGCAGCGTTGAGCGACAGGGTACCCTGTGGAATGGCTACACCTTC. Translating gives CSVERQGTLWNGYTF.

The rearrangement links TRBV6-6 to TRBJ1-1; D is possibly TRBD1 (6 bases). V was cut by 6 bases and J by 7 bases, with 15 bases left in between. This CDR3 has 13 amino acids. CDR1 is MNHNY and CDR2 is SVGAGI in the germline V gene (reference sequence). The CDR3 region has the DNA TGTGCCAGCAGACACACAAGGGACATTGAAGCTTTCTTT. This codes for CASRHTRDIEAFF.

This clone occurred once. V gene TRBV12-5 combines with J gene TRBJ2-3; 9 bases match TRBD2. Germline V gene data show CDR1 as LGHNT and CDR2 as FRNRAP. The CDR3 loop spans 15 amino acids. Unmatched junction bases numbered 3, after V lost 2 bases and J lost 3 bases. The CDR3 here is CASGLRSGGTDTQYF. Here the CDR3 DNA reads TGTGCTAGTGGTTTGAGAAGCGGGGGGACAGATACGCAGTATTTT.

This chain connects TRBV4-2 to TRBJ2-1; D gene unclear. The V gene lost 6 bases and the J gene lost 7 bases, with 22 bases spanning the gap. The CDR3 is 16 residues long. From germline, CDR1 is LGHNA and CDR2 YNFKEQ. The CDR3 here is CASSPTITGTKNEQFF. DNA of the CDR3: TGTGCCAGCAGTCCAACCATCACGGGTACCAAAAATGAGCAGTTCTTC.

The V call is TRBV7-2, the J call TRBJ2-1, with D uncertain. Germline values: CDR1 SGHTA, CDR2 FQGNSA. CDR3 length: 15 residues. Trimming removed 0 bases from V and 4 bases from J, with 10 bases in between. This CDR3 is CASSLADEAYNEQFF. DNA for the CDR3: TGTGCCAGCAGCTTAGCAGACGAGGCTTACAATGAGCAGTTCTTC.

The chain joins TRBV6-7 to TRBJ2-3; a possible D gene is TRBD2 (5 bases). TRBV6-7 is an open reading frame whose function is uncertain. The CDR3 runs 17 residues. V lost 6 bases, J lost 0 bases, and 19 bases lay in between. CDR3 sequence reads: CASSPSTDGNSTDTQYF. The DNA of the CDR3 is TGTGCCAGCAGCCCATCGACCGACGGGAATAGCACAGATACGCAGTATTTT.

The CDR3 here is CASSLGPGTPGGGEQFF. The CDR3 DNA follows: TGCGCCAGCAGCTTGGGACCCGGGACGCCCGGGGGTGGTGAGCAGTTCTTC. The chain is built from TRBV5-1 and TRBJ2-1; D perhaps matches TRBD2 (6 bases). The CDR3 has 17 residues. Trimming shortened V by 0 bases and J by 9 bases, and 22 bases separated the two germline ends. Germline assignment: CDR1 SGHRS and CDR2 YFSETQ.

This chain uses TRBV5-1 with TRBJ1-2, with TRBD1 as a possible D gene (6 bases). Germline lookup yields CDR1 SGHRS and CDR2 YFSETQ. The CDR3 is 12 residues long. Trimming took off 4 bases at V and 7 bases at J, with 11 bases between the two ends. CDR3 bases: TGCGCCAGCAGCAGTACAGGGACTGGCTACACCTTC. Amino acid sequence: CASSSTGTGYTF. The full variable domain, its missing parts supplied by reference TRBV5-1 and TRBJ1-2, is KAGVTQTPRYLIKTRGQQVTLSCSPISGHRSVSWYQQTPGQGLQFLFEYFSETQRNKGNFPGRFSGRQFSNSRSEMNVSTLELGDSALYLCASSSTGTGYTFGSGTRLTVV.

This clone was seen a few times. The rearrangement joins TRBV30 to TRBJ1-6; the D gene is possibly TRBD1 (6 bases). V was cut by 0 bases and J by 3 bases, with 15 bases left in between. This CDR3 has 17 amino acids. CDR1 and CDR2 from the germline V gene are GTSNPN and SVGIG (reference sequence). The DNA for the CDR3 is TGTGCCTGGAGTGTACGGGGGCAGCAAAACTATAATTCACCCCTCCACTTT. It yields the protein CAWSVRGQQNYNSPLHF.

This chain connects TRBV7-3 to TRBJ2-2; TRBD2 might be the D (6 bases). With 2 bases removed from V and 5 bases from J, the gap between germline ends came to 6 bases. The CDR3 contains 13 residues. Germline loops: CDR1 SGHTA, CDR2 FQGTGA. The CDR3 reads CASSLAGTGELFF. For the CDR3, the DNA is TGTGCCAGCAGCTTAGCGGGGACCGGGGAGCTGTTTTTT.

This clone appeared a few times. The V and J genes are TRBV11-2 and TRBJ2-3; the D is unclear. CDR3 length equals 12 residues. V lost 0 bases and J lost 7, with 5 bases in between. Germline CDR1 reads SGHAT; CDR2 reads FQNNGV. The CDR3 region has the DNA TGTGCCAGCAGCTTAGAAAGGCATACGCAGTATTTT. Residues: CASSLERHTQYF. Full variable domain (rest looked up from reference TRBV11-2 and TRBJ2-3): EAGVAQSPRYKIIEKRQSVAFWCNPISGHATLYWYQQILGQGPKLLIQFQNNGVVDDSQLPKDRFSAERLKGVDSTLKIQPAKLEDSAVYLCASSLERHTQYFGPGTRLTVL.

V usage is TRBV7-9 and J usage is TRBJ1-1; D is unclear. V shed 1 base and J shed 4 bases, with 10 bases lying between them. Germline CDR1 is SEHNR and CDR2 is FQNEAQ (reference sequence). The CDR3 covers 14 residues. In DNA, the CDR3 is TGTGCCAGCAGCTTAGGGTCTTCGGCCACTGAAGCTTTCTTT. It specifies CASSLGSSATEAFF.

The rearrangement uses TRBV19 and TRBJ2-1; TRBD2 might be the D (5 bases). V shed 7 bases and J shed 5 bases, with 27 bases lying between them. The CDR3 runs 18 residues. The germline CDR1 and CDR2 sequences are LNHDA and SQIVND (reference sequence). The CDR3 region is CASKRGRVAGKDHNEQFF. The CDR3 DNA reads as TGTGCCAGTAAACGCGGTAGGGTGGCGGGCAAGGACCACAATGAGCAGTTCTTC.